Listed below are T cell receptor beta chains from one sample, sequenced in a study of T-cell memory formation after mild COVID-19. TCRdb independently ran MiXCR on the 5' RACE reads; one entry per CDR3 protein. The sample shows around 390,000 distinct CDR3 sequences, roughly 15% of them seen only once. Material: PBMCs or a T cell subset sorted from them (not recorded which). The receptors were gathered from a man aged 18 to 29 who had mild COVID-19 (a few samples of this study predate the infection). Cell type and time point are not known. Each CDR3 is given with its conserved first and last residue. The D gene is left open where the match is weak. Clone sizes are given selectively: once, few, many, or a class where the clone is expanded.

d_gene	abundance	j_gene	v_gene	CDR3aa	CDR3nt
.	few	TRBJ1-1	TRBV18	CASSPPENTEAFF	TGTGCCAGCTCACCACCGGAGAACACTGAAGCTTTCTTT
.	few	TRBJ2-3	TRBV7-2	CASSLWLGYGDTQYF	TGTGCCAGCAGCTTATGGCTAGGTTACGGAGATACGCAGTATTTT
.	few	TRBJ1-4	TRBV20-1	CSARLLEKLFF	TGCAGTGCTAGATTGCTTGAAAAACTGTTTTTT
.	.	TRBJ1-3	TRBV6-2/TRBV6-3	CASNPRRAYSGNTIYF	TGTGCCAGCAACCCTAGGAGGGCATACTCTGGAAACACCATATATTTT
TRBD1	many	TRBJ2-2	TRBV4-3	CASRRQGANTGELFF	TGCGCCAGCAGACGACAGGGGGCGAACACCGGGGAGCTGTTTTTT
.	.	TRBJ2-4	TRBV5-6	CASSLVSVSQDIQYF	TGTGCCAGCAGCTTGGTTAGCGTTAGCCAAGACATTCAGTACTTC
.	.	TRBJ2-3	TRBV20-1	CSARPGHRAADTQYF	TGCAGTGCTAGACCGGGACATAGGGCGGCAGATACGCAGTATTTT
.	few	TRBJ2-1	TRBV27	CASSFLGAGDEQFF	TGTGCCAGCAGTTTTCTCGGGGCTGGGGATGAGCAGTTCTTC
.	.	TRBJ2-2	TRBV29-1	CSVEPGAGTGELFF	TGCAGCGTTGAGCCAGGGGCAGGCACCGGGGAGCTGTTTTTT
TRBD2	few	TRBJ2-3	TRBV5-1	CASTSGGTDTQYF	TGCGCCAGCACTAGCGGGGGCACAGATACGCAGTATTTT
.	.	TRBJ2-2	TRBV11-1	CASSLRTQGLVGELFF	TGTGCCAGCAGCTTACGAACACAGGGCCTGGTCGGGGAGCTGTTTTTT
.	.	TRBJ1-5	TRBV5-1	CASSFLGPAGKDSNQPQHF	TGCGCCAGCAGTTTTTTGGGTCCCGCCGGGAAAGATAGCAATCAGCCCCAGCATTTT
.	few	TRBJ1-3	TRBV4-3	CASSQEGEGLYGNTIYF	TGCGCCAGCAGCCAAGAAGGGGAGGGGTTGTATGGAAACACCATATATTTT
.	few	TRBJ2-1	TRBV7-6	CASSSMGLLREQFF	TGTGCCAGCAGCTCGATGGGACTTCTTAGGGAGCAGTTCTTC
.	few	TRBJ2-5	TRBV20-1	CSASPSQHREETQYF	TGCAGTGCTAGTCCTAGCCAGCACAGGGAAGAGACCCAGTACTTC
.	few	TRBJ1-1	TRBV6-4	CASSSVPNTEAFF	TGTGCCAGCAGTTCCGTCCCGAACACTGAAGCTTTCTTT
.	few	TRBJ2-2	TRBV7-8	CASTTGRVVGTGELFF	TGTGCCAGCACCACAGGGCGAGTTGTAGGGACCGGGGAGCTGTTTTTT
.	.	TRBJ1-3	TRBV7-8	CASSLFKETVSGNTIYF	TGTGCCAGCAGCTTATTTAAAGAGACAGTCTCTGGAAACACCATATATTTT
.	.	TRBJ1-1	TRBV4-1	CASSQAVPWTEAFF	TGCGCCAGCAGCCAAGCCGTCCCGTGGACTGAAGCTTTCTTT
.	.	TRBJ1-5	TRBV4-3	CASSQDTWSQPQHF	TGCGCCAGCAGCCAAGATACGTGGTCTCAGCCCCAGCATTTT
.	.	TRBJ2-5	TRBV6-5	CASSYMTEETQYF	TGTGCCAGCAGTTACATGACAGAAGAGACCCAGTACTTC
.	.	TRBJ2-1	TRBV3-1	CASSLRGRDEQFF	TGTGCCAGCAGCCTCAGGGGCAGGGATGAGCAGTTCTTC
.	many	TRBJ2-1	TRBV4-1	CASSQENSYNEQFF	TGCGCCAGCAGCCAAGAAAACAGCTACAATGAGCAGTTCTTC
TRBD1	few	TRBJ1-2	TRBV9	CASSPTGGGVGGYTF	TGTGCCAGCAGCCCGACAGGGGGTGGAGTTGGTGGCTACACCTTC
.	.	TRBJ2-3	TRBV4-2	CASSQGGLGMDTQYF	TGTGCCAGCAGCCAGGGAGGACTGGGTATGGATACGCAGTATTTT
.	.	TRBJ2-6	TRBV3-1	CASSPYIAPGANVLTF	TGTGCCAGCAGTCCATACATAGCCCCTGGGGCCAACGTCCTGACTTTC